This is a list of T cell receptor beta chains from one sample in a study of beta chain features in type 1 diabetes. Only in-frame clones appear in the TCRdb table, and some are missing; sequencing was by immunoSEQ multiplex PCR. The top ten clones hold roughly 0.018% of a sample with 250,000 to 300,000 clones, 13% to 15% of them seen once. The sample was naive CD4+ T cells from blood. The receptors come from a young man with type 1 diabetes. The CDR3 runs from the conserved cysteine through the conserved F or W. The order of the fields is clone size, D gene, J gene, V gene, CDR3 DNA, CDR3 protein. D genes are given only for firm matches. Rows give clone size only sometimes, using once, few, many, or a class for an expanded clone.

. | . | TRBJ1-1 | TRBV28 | TGTGCCAGCAGTTTATTCGCGGCAGGGTTGACTGAAGCTTTCTTT | CASSLFAAGLTEAFF
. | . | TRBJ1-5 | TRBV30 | TGTGCCTGGAGTGTACAGGCAGATCCCCAGCATTTT | CAWSVQADPQHF
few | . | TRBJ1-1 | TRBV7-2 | TGTGCCAGCAGCGTTCCCTCGACTAGGGTAGACACTGAAGCTTTCTTT | CASSVPSTRVDTEAFF
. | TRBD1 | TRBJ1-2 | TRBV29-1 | TGCAGCGTTGATGGGGGACAGGGGGCGGGAGGCTACACCTTC | CSVDGGQGAGGYTF
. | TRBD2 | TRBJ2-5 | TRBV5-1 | TGCGCCAGCAGCTCGCAGTCGCCAGCGGGAGGGCAAGAGACCCAGTACTTC | CASSSQSPAGGQETQYF
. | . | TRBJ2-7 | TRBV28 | TGTGCCAGCACGGGAAACTACGAGCAGTACTTC | CASTGNYEQYF
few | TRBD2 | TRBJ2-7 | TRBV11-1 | TGTGCCAGCAGCTTAGCGTTGGGACTAGCGGGACTAATACCCTACGAGCAGTACTTC | CASSLALGLAGLIPYEQYF
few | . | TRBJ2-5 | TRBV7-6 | TGTGCCAGCAGCTTAAGCCCCCGGGAGACCCAGTACTTC | CASSLSPRETQYF
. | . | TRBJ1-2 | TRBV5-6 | TGTGCCAGCAGCTTGGCCTCAGCGGGAGACTATGGCTACACCTTC | CASSLASAGDYGYTF
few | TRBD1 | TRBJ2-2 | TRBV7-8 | TGTGCCAGCAGCTTAGGACAGGGCGACACCGGGGAGCTGTTTTTT | CASSLGQGDTGELFF
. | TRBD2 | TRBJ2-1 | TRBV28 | TGTGCCAGCAGTTTAGTCCTGGGCGGGAGTGTGAATGAGCAGTTCTTC | CASSLVLGGSVNEQFF
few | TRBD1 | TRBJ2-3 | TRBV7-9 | TGTGCCAGCAGGCTTGGACAGGGCACAGATACGCAGTATTTT | CASRLGQGTDTQYF
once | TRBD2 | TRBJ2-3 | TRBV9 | TGTGCCAGCAGCGTAGGAGGTAGCGGGAAGGGGACAGATACGCAGTATTTT | CASSVGGSGKGTDTQYF
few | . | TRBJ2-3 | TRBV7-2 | TGTGCCAGCACCAGTTGGGGGGTAGGCACAGATACGCAGTATTTT | CASTSWGVGTDTQYF
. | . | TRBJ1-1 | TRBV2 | TGTGCCATCACAGGGACGAACACTGAAGCTTTCTTT | CAITGTNTEAFF
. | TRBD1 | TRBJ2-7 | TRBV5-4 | TGTGCCAGCAGCTTGGGTGGACAGGGAGAACTGGAGCAGTACTTC | CASSLGGQGELEQYF
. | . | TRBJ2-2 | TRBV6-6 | TGTGCCAGCAGTTACCGAGGGGGTACCGGGGAGCTGTTTTTT | CASSYRGGTGELFF
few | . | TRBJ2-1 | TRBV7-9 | TGTGCCAGCAGCTTTGGCCTAGCCAATGAGCAGTTCTTC | CASSFGLANEQFF
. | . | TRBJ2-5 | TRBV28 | TGTGCCAGCAGTTCCCCACCAGCGGGAGAGACCCAGTACTTC | CASSSPPAGETQYF
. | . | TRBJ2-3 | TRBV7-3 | TGTGCCAGCAGCCCAGCTAGCGGCACAGATACGCAGTATTTT | CASSPASGTDTQYF
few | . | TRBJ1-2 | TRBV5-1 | TGCGCCAGCAGCTCCTTCTATGACTACACCTTC | CASSSFYDYTF
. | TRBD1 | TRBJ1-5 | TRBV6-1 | TGTGCCAGCAGTCGGACAGGCGTTAGCAATCAGCCCCAGCATTTT | CASSRTGVSNQPQHF
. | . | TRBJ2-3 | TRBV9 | TGTGCCAGCAGCGTAGCTGGCGGATCCACAGATACGCAGTATTTT | CASSVAGGSTDTQYF
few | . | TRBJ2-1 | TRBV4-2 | TGTGCCAGCAGCCAAGAAGGACAGAAACCTTACAATGAGCAGTTCTTC | CASSQEGQKPYNEQFF
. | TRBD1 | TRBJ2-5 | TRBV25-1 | TGTGCCAGCAGTGTTGCAGGGGGCCCGGGGACCCAGTACTTC | CASSVAGGPGTQYF
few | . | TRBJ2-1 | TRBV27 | TGTGCCAGCAGCGAACAGGGTTACAATGAGCAGTTCTTC | CASSEQGYNEQFF
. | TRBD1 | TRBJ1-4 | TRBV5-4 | TGTGCCAGCAGCAGGACGACAGGGCCGGAGGAAAAACTGTTTTTT | CASSRTTGPEEKLFF
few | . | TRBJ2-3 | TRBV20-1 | TGCAGTGCTAGTAAGCAAGATACGCAGTATTTT | CSASKQDTQYF
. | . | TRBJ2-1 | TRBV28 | TGTGCCAGCAGTTCAACCATACCGGTCAATGAGCAGTTCTTC | CASSSTIPVNEQFF
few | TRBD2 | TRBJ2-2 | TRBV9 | TGTGCCAGCAGCCCAAATATAGGACTAGCGGTCACCGGGGAGCTGTTTTTT | CASSPNIGLAVTGELFF
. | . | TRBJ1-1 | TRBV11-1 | TGTGCCAGCAGCTCGCTAACGAACACTGAAGCTTTCTTT | CASSSLTNTEAFF
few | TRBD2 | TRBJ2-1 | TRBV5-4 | TGTGCCACCCGGACTAGCGGAAACAATGAGCAGTTCTTC | CATRTSGNNEQFF
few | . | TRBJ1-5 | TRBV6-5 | TGTGCCAGCAAACGGACAGGCAATCAGCCCCAGCATTTT | CASKRTGNQPQHF
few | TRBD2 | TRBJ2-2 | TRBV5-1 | TGCGCCAGTGGGACTAGCGGCTCCACCGGGGAGCTGTTTTTT | CASGTSGSTGELFF
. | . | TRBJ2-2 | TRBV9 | TGTGCCAGCAGCGTAGCGGGGCGCGGGAAGAACACCGGGGAGCTGTTTTTT | CASSVAGRGKNTGELFF
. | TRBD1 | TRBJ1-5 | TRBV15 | TGTGCCACCAGCGATTGGGCAGGGGGCTTTCAGCCCCAGCATTTT | CATSDWAGGFQPQHF
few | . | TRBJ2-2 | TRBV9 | TGTGCCAGCAGCATACAGGGTACCGGGGAGCTGTTTTTT | CASSIQGTGELFF
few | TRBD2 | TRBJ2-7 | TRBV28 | TGTGCCAGCAGTACCCCGGGGGGGACGGGCAACGAGCAGTACTTC | CASSTPGGTGNEQYF
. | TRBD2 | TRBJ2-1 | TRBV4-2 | TGTGCCAGCAGCCAAGAAGGACTAGCGGGAGGAGGACTAGAATACAATGAGCAGTTCTTC | CASSQEGLAGGGLEYNEQFF
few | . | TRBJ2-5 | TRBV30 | TGTGCCTGGAGTCTAGGAGGGGAAGAGACCCAGTACTTC | CAWSLGGEETQYF
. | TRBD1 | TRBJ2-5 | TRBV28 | TGTGCCAGCAGGAAGACAGGGGGCCCCCGAGAGACCCAGTACTTC | CASRKTGGPRETQYF
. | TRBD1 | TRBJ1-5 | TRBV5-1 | TGCGCCAGCAGCCCAGGGACAGGGCATCAGCCCCAGCATTTT | CASSPGTGHQPQHF
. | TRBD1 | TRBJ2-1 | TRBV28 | TGTGCCAGCATCCCAGGGGGCTCCTACAATGAGCAGTTCTTC | CASIPGGSYNEQFF
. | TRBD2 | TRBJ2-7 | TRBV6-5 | TGTGCCAGCAGTTACTCACTAGCGGGCTCCTACGAGCAGTACTTC | CASSYSLAGSYEQYF
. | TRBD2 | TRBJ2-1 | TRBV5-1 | TGCGCCAGCAGCTTGGTTAGCGGGAGCTCCTACAATGAGCAGTTCTTC | CASSLVSGSSYNEQFF
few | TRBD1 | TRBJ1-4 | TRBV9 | TGTGCCAGCAGCGTTCTCACAGGGGCTAATGAAAAACTGTTTTTT | CASSVLTGANEKLFF
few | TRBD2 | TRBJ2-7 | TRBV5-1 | TGCGCCAGCCAAGCCGGTCTACTAGCGACCTACGAGCAGTACTTC | CASQAGLLATYEQYF
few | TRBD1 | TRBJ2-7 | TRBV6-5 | TGTGCCAGCACCACGGGACAGGGGAGTGAGCAGTACTTC | CASTTGQGSEQYF
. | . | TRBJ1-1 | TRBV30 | TGTGCCTGGAGTGGAGCTGGGCGCGAAGCTTTCTTT | CAWSGAGREAFF
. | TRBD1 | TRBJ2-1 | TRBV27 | TGTGCCAGCAGTTTATCAGGGACAGGCTTAGGCAATGAGCAGTTCTTC | CASSLSGTGLGNEQFF
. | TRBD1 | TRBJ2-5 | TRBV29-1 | TGCAGTGATTGGGCCGGGACAGGGGAGACCCAGTACTTC | CSDWAGTGETQYF
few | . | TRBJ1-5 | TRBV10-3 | TGTGCCATCAGGACAGGTGAGAATCAGCCCCAGCATTTT | CAIRTGENQPQHF